This T cell receptor (beta chain) was found in a study of cytomegalovirus exposure and HLA in healthy donors. The PCR had 60 Vbeta and 13 Jbeta primers. Sequenced by immunoSEQ multiplex PCR; TCRdb stores in-frame clones only, minus some. The sample holds approximately 160,000 clones; around 75% are singletons and the top ten take 3%. Trimming took 4 bases from V and 0 from J; bases not matched to a gene: 0. Germline V gives CDR1 MNHEY, CDR2 SVGAGI. There are 14 residues in the CDR3. The study, taken as a whole, reports: In vitro, a few CMV-associated chains proved specific for CMV antigens. It was reported in a later analysis that an Asian-associated ancestry cluster showed fewer N-insertions than the approximately 670-donor mean. Presence/absence analysis assumed near-uniform sequencing depth across donors. Reports indicate that TCR beta sequences accurately predicted the HLA-A and HLA-B alleles of most subjects.

Concerning this clone itself: Its specificity is not known.

This sequence joins TRBV6-5 and TRBJ2-1, with TRBD1 matching 7 bases. The TCR sequence derives from a woman aged 45-59 years in good health and CMV-seropositive. Source material: PBMCs. CDR3 DNA sequence: TGTGCCAGCAGTTGGGACAGCTCCTACAATGAGCAGTTCTTC. Translation: CASSWDSSYNEQFF.